This is a list of T cell receptor beta chains from one sample in a study of T cells expressing NK-cell markers. TCRdb reprocessed the 5' RACE reads and keeps a single row for each CDR3 protein, giving no DNA. The sample table includes some 460,000 distinct CDR3 sequences. Sequencing was done on a sample of blood T cells: a sorted CD56 or NKG2C T cell subset, CD4+ or CD8+ T cells, or bulk PBMC T cells (not recorded which). The receptors stem from a woman in her fifties or sixties in good health. CDR3s include the opening cysteine and the closing phenylalanine or tryptophan.

>TRBV5-1|TRBJ2-7
CASKEATTSYEQYF
>TRBV5-1|TRBJ1-1
CASSRLEGLNTEAFF
>TRBV9|TRBJ1-1
CASSVTQTANTEAFF
>TRBV12-3/TRBV12-4|TRBJ2-2
CATATAHTGELFF
>TRBV24-1|TRBJ2-5
CATSESLGTETQYF
>TRBV5-1|TRBJ2-7
CASTLISGTNSYEQYF
>TRBV9|TRBJ2-3
CASSYSGVTDTQYF
>TRBV20-1|TRBJ2-2
CSAITHLRDGGELFF
>TRBV7-2|TRBJ2-5
CASSQTGRQETQYF
>TRBV24-1|TRBJ2-1
CATSDPTEEQFF
>TRBV5-1|TRBJ2-1
CATRGTSSYNEQFF
>TRBV18|TRBJ2-1
CASSPPSRGRIMGSYNEQFF
>TRBV7-3|TRBJ2-3
CASSLARLDTQYF
>TRBV28|TRBJ1-1
CASSIAMNTEAFF
>TRBV5-6|TRBJ2-4
CASSARTAWAKNIQYF
>TRBV3-1|TRBJ2-1
CASSLGLISEQFF
>TRBV12-3/TRBV12-4|TRBJ2-1
CASSFRGTGLVNEQFF
>TRBV5-6|TRBJ2-1
CASSLPIRNEQFF
>TRBV20-1|TRBJ2-1
CSARGGTGAYNEQFF
>TRBV18|TRBJ2-3
CASSPTGTDTQYF
>TRBV7-8|TRBJ2-7
CASSFGASGGEQYF
>TRBV27|TRBJ2-1
CASYRVMNEQFF
>TRBV20-1|TRBJ2-1
CSASDRRTSGYNEQFF
>TRBV6-5|TRBJ1-5
CASSTGALNQPQHF
>TRBV6-2/TRBV6-3|TRBJ2-7
CASSYSTSSVYFTYEQYF